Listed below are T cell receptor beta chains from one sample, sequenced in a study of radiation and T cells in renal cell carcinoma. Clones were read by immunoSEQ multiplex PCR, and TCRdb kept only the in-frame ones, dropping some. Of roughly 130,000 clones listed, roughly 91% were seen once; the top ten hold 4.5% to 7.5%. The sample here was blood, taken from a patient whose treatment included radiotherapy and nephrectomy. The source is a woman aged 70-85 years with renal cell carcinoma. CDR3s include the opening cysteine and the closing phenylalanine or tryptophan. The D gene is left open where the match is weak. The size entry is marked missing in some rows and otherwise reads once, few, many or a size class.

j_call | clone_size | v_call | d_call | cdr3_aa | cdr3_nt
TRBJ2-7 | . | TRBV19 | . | CASSRQQGIYEQYF | TGTGCCAGTAGTCGACAACAGGGTATCTACGAGCAGTACTTC
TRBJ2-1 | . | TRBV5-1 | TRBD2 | CASSLAASGGAYNEQFF | TGCGCCAGCAGCTTGGCGGCTAGCGGGGGGGCTTACAATGAGCAGTTCTTC
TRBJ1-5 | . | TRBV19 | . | CASSKRREQRINQPQHF | TGTGCCAGTAGTAAGAGAAGGGAACAGAGAATCAATCAGCCCCAGCATTTT
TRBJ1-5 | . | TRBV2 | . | CASSESGRSNQPQHF | TGTGCCAGCAGTGAGAGTGGCCGTAGCAATCAGCCCCAGCATTTT
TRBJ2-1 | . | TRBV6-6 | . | CASSMNEQFF | TGTGCCAGCAGTATGAATGAGCAGTTCTTC
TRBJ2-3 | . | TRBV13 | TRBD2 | CASSPPRGGPGDTQYF | TGTGCCAGCAGCCCACCGCGCGGGGGGCCGGGTGATACGCAGTATTTT
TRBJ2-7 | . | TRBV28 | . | CASRRTVYEQYF | TGTGCCAGCAGGAGGACAGTTTACGAGCAGTACTTC
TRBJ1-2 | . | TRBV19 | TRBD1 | CASSILRTGDVKDGYTF | TGTGCCAGTAGTATACTGAGGACAGGGGACGTTAAGGATGGCTACACCTTC
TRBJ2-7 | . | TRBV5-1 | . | CASSGRRDLTYEQYF | TGCGCCAGCAGCGGACGCCGGGACCTCACCTACGAGCAGTACTTC
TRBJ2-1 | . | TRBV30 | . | CAWSDGLLRDYEQFF | TGTGCCTGGAGTGACGGCCTTCTAAGGGACTATGAGCAGTTCTTC
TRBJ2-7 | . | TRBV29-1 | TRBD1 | CSAHRGPEEQYF | TGCAGCGCTCACAGGGGGCCGGAAGAGCAGTACTTC
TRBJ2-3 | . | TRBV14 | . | CASSRDGITDTQYF | TGTGCCAGCAGCCGGGACGGTATCACAGATACGCAGTATTTT
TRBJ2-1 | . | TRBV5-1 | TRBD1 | CASSWGQGTFNEQFF | TGCGCCAGCAGCTGGGGACAGGGGACTTTCAATGAGCAGTTCTTC
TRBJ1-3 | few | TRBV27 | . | CASSPNSGNTIYF | TGTGCCAGCAGTCCAAACTCTGGAAACACCATATATTTT
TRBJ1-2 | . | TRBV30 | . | CAWRTDYGYTF | TGTGCCTGGAGGACGGACTATGGCTACACCTTC